One and the same sample provided the 21 T cell receptor beta chains below, sequenced in a study of tumor-infiltrating lymphocytes in primary liver carcinoma. Starting material for RNA and DNA co-extraction consisted of roughly 17-31 mg of unsorted bulk tissue. Synthesis of TCR beta cDNA was carried out from 500 ng total RNA with a constant-region primer. ARM-PCR was slightly modified, and three nested multiplex PCR rounds with it gave rise to the TCR beta libraries. TRBV1-TRBV30 forward primers paired with a C-beta reverse primer drove the first two PCR rounds, about 9 cycles each. TCRdb redid the calling of the multiplex PCR reads with MiXCR, one entry per CDR3 protein. The data show roughly 57,000 distinct CDR3 sequences, 65% to 80% seen once. The sequenced sample was liver tumor tissue from sampling region 2. The subset was: tumor region T2, inferior pole. These receptors were taken from a middle-aged man with primary liver carcinoma and hepatitis B virus infection.

Remarks on this clonotype: The conserved final phenylalanine or tryptophan is absent from the CDR3, which likely points to a read error. The chain uses TRBV6-5 and TRBJ2-5; D is tentatively TRBD1 or TRBD2 (5 bases each). The CDR3 covers 18 residues. From germline, CDR1 is MNHEY and CDR2 SVGAGI. Deletions cut 0 bases from V and 3 bases from J, with 20 bases between. The chain's CDR3 is CASSYSMSLEGPEETQYL. The CDR3 DNA reads as TGTGCCAGCAGTTACTCGATGTCCCTAGAGGGGCCTGAAGAGACCCAGTACCTC.

A note on this clonotype: A junction end diverges from the germline sequence, so it may reflect a read error. V usage is TRBV11-2 and J usage is TRBJ2-6, with D unclear. The CDR3 contains 14 residues. Germline CDR1 SGHAT, CDR2 FQNNGV. The chain's CDR3 is CASSSEDWANVMTF. CDR3 DNA sequence: TGTGCCAGCAGCTCAGAGGATTGGGCCAACGTCATGACTTTC.

This clonotype was detected once. A much larger clone lies a single base off, so this may be a read error. J is TRBJ2-2 and V is TRBV5-4; TRBD2 aligns across 12 bases. The V gene's germline CDR1 is SGHNT and CDR2 YYREEE (reference sequence). This CDR3 contains 18 residues. The CDR3 reads CASSLARLAGAGTGKLFF. CDR3 DNA sequence: TGTGCCAGCAGCTTGGCGAGACTAGCGGGAGCGGGCACCGGGAAGCTGTTTTTT. The whole variable domain, remainder taken from reference TRBV5-4 and TRBJ2-2, is ETGVTQSPTHLIKTRGQQVTLRCSSQSGHNTVSWYQQALGQGPQFIFQYYREEENGRGNFPPRFSGLQFPNYSSELNVNALELDDSALYLCASSLARLAGAGTGKLFFGEGSRLTVL.

This CDR3 reads CASRSPGGQPQHF. The CDR3 nucleotides read TGTGCCAGCAGGTCCCCAGGGGGCCAGCCCCAGCATTTT. The rearrangement joins TRBV6-6 to TRBJ1-5; 8 bases fit TRBD1. CDR1 MNHNY and CDR2 SVGAGI come from the germline V gene (reference sequence). The length of the CDR3 is 13 residues. V lost 6 bases, J lost 7 bases, and 5 bases stayed unmatched.

Only one count was recorded for this clonotype. At one of its ends the junction is not consistent with the germline gene, which may arise from a read error. The chain carries TRBV11-2 and TRBJ2-1; D call uncertain. The CDR3 is 12 amino acids. The germline CDR1 and CDR2 sequences are SGHAT and FQNNGV. DNA for the CDR3: TGTGCCAGCAGCTTAGGTGGCCTTGAGCAGATCTTC. This codes for CASSLGGLEQIF.

This clonotype showed up just a few times. One junction end does not reproduce the germline sequence, and a read error may be involved. The chain recombines TRBV10-3 with TRBJ2-7, with no clear D. The CDR3 covers 13 residues. The germline V gene has CDR1 ENHRY and CDR2 SYGVKD. The CDR3 DNA is TGTGCCATCAGGGATCAATCGTCCTCCGAGCAGTACTTC. Encoded protein: CAIRDQSSSEQYF.

The J gene is TRBJ2-1, the V gene TRBV10-3; D not resolved. V lost 6 bases and J 7 bases, leaving 13 bases between the germline ends. Germline values: CDR1 ENHRY, CDR2 SYGVKD. There are 13 residues in the CDR3. In nucleotides, the CDR3 is TGTGCCATCAGCTCAAGTACCACTAATGAGCAGTTCTTC. Translation: CAISSSTTNEQFF.

This clonotype is labeled as medium-sized. V gene TRBV29-1 combines with J gene TRBJ2-5; 10 bases align to TRBD1. Germline CDR1 is SQVTM and CDR2 is ANQGSEA. Trimming removed 1 base from V and 4 bases from J; junction bases left unmatched: 6. This CDR3 region has 15 residues. The CDR3 loop reads CSVEGDRGRGETQYF. The CDR3 DNA reads as TGCAGCGTTGAAGGGGACAGGGGTAGGGGAGAGACCCAGTACTTC.

As for this clonotype: A much larger clone differs by one base, so this may be a read error. The CDR3 DNA reads TGCGCCAGCACTGCAGGAGGGCCGAGGAATGTGCAGTTCTTC. This sequence encodes CASTAGGPRNVQFF. The chain joins TRBV5-1 to TRBJ2-1; perhaps TRBD2 as D (6 bases). The CDR3 totals 14 residues. Germline V gives CDR1 SGHRS, CDR2 YFSETQ.

On this clonotype itself: A much larger clone is a single base away; this may be a read error. The genes are TRBV10-3 and TRBJ2-3; TRBD2 matches at 10 bases. After removal of 10 bases from V and 6 bases from J, the junction contained 10 bases not matched to a gene. CDR3 size: 14 residues. CDR1 and CDR2 from the germline V gene are ENHRY and SYGVKD. For the CDR3, the DNA is TGTGCCACCGTGGGGTCAGCGGGAGGGGATACGCAGTATTTT. Its translation: CATVGSAGGDTQYF.

As regards this clonotype: Its ends do not fully match the called genes, so a read error is possible. The gene calls are TRBV14 and TRBJ2-1, with a weak D call TRBD1 (5 bases). The V gene's germline CDR1 is SGHDN and CDR2 FVKESK. The CDR3 spans 16 residues. CDR3 nucleotide sequence: TGTGCCAGCAGCCGTCGGCAGGGCGCCACCCACAATGAGCTGTTCTTC. Translated: CASSRRQGATHNELFF.

On this clonotype: At one end, the junction sequence differs from germline, possibly due to a read error. V and J are TRBV7-8 and TRBJ2-7; D remains ambiguous. The CDR3 length is 13 residues. Looked up from germline, CDR1 is SGHVS and CDR2 is FQNEAQ. As DNA, the CDR3 is TGTACCAGTAGCTTTGACTCCGCCTACGAGCAGTACTTC. Translation: CTSSFDSAYEQYF.

The V and J genes are TRBV11-2 and TRBJ2-5, with a weak D call TRBD1 (6 bases). The V end was cut by 5 bases, the J end by 3 bases, with 19 bases between. This CDR3 has 16 amino acids. Germline CDR1 is SGHAT and CDR2 is FQNNGV. The DNA for the CDR3 is TGTGCCAGCAGCCAGACTCCTGTGGGGGCGAAAGAGACCCAGTACTTC. Translation gives CASSQTPVGAKETQYF.

With respect to this clonotype: A read error may produce the germline difference seen at one junction end. The chain combines TRBV2 with TRBJ2-2; D might be TRBD2 (5 bases). The germline gives CDR1 SNHLY, CDR2 FYNNEI. This CDR3 comprises 12 residues. The CDR3 sequence: CASAGIAGKPLF. The CDR3 DNA reads TGTGCCAGCGCCGGAATAGCCGGGAAGCCGTTATTT.

A note on this clonotype: Germline is not matched at one junction end, which may reflect a read error. The rearrangement links TRBV6-1 to TRBJ2-7; D unclear. This CDR3 has 14 residues. Germline V lookup: CDR1 MNHNS, CDR2 SASEGT. The DNA of the CDR3 is TGTGCCAGCAGTGAAGTCGTCAGCGCCTACGAGCAGTGCTTC. It encodes CASSEVVSAYEQCF.

About this clonotype: The junction and the germline gene differ at one end; a read error may be behind it. The CDR3 DNA follows: TGTGTCATCACCATACGATCGGGACTAGCGGGAGGGTCCTCCTACGAGCAGTACTTC. Residues: CVITIRSGLAGGSSYEQYF. The genes are TRBV10-3 and TRBJ2-7; TRBD2 agrees at 16 bases. The CDR3 contains 19 residues. Looked up from germline, CDR1 is ENHRY and CDR2 is SYGVKD.

On this clonotype: One end of the junction fails to match germline, which may point to a read error. The chain employs TRBV6-2 or TRBV6-3 and TRBJ1-2; the D is unclear. The germline CDR1 and CDR2 sequences are MNHEY and SVGEGT. The CDR3 runs 13 residues. CDR3 DNA sequence: TGTGCCAGCAGTTATGGCAGCAACTATGGCAACACCTTC. It is translated as CASSYGSNYGNTF.

This clonotype was seen only once. A much more abundant neighbour one base away suggests this may be a read error. The chain couples TRBV16 to TRBJ2-6; TRBD1 or TRBD2 may be the D gene (6 bases each). The CDR3 has 13 residues. Germline V lookup: CDR1 KGHSY, CDR2 FQNENV. This chain's CDR3 is CASSPPGANVMTF. CDR3 bases: TGTGCCAGCAGCCCCCCGGGGGCCAACGTCATGACTTTC. Using reference TRBV16 and TRBJ2-6 for the parts outside the CDR3, the full variable domain is GEEVAQTPKHLVRGEGQKAKLYCAPIKGHSYVFWYQQVLKNEFKFLISFQNENVFDETGMPKERFSAKCLPNSPCSLEIQATKLEDSAVYFCASSPPGANVMTFGAGSRLTVL.

V usage is TRBV6-1 and J usage is TRBJ2-1; 10 bases align to TRBD2. CDR1 is MNHNS and CDR2 is SASEGT in the germline V gene. This CDR3 region has 13 residues. The CDR3 spells CTSSEARLAGQFF. The CDR3 DNA is TGTACAAGCAGTGAAGCGCGACTAGCGGGTCAGTTCTTC.

Note on this clonotype: Mismatch with germline at one junction end may stem from a read error. This chain joins TRBV12-3 or TRBV12-4 and TRBJ1-6; TRBD1 aligns across 7 bases. CDR3 length: 13 residues. Here the CDR3 reads CGSTDRDDSPLHF. The CDR3 DNA reads as TGTGGCAGCACCGACAGGGACGACTCACCCCTCCACTTT.

On this clonotype itself: One end of the junction is discordant with germline, which a read error may explain. The genes are TRBV4-1 and TRBJ1-1, with 7 bases lining up with TRBD1. The CDR3 has 15 amino acids. Per the germline V gene, CDR1 is MGHRA and CDR2 is YSYEKL. CDR3 bases: TGCGCCATCAGCCAATCAGACAGGGTGGGCACTGAAGCTTTCTTT. Residues: CAISQSDRVGTEAFF.